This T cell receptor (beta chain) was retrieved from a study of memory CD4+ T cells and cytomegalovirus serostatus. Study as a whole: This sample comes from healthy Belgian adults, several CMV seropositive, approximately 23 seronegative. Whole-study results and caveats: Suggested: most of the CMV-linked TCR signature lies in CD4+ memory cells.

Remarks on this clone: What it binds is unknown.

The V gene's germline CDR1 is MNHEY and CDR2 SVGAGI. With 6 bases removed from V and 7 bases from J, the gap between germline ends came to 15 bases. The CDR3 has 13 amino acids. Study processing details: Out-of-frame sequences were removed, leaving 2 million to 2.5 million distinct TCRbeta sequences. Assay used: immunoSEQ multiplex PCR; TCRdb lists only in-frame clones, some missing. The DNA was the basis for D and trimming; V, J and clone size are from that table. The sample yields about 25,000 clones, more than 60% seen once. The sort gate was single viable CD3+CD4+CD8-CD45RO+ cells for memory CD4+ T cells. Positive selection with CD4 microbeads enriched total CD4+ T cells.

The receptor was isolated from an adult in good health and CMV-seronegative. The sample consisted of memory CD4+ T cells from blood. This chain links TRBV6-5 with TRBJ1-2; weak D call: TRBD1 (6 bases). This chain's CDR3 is CASRAGTQSGYTF. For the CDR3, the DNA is TGTGCCAGCAGGGCCGGGACACAGAGTGGCTACACCTTC.